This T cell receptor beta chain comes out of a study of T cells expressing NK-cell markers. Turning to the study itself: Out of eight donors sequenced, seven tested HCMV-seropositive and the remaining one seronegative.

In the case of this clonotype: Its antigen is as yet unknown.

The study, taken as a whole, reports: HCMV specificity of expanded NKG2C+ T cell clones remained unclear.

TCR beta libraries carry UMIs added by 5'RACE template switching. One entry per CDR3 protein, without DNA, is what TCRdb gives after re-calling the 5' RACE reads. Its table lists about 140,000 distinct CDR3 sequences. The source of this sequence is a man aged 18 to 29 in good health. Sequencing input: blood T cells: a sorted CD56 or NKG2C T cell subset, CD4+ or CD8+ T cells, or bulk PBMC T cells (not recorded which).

CDR3 residues: CASSRGTSGRENIQYF. The chain is built from TRBV6-1 and TRBJ2-4; TCRdb's D gene call, TRBD2, goes unchecked for lack of DNA. Germline values: CDR1 MNHNS, CDR2 SASEGT. CDR3 length: 16 amino acids.